This TCR beta chain originates from a study of cytomegalovirus exposure and HLA in healthy donors. Study-wide background: Out of about 410 genotyped donors, around 80% belonged to the Caucasian-associated ancestry cluster. Study findings and constraints: Analyses of presence/absence relied on an assumption of roughly uniform sequencing depth across donors. A link between a missense DCLRE1C variant and TCR beta V- and J-gene trimming emerged from a later analysis. A later analysis associated 16,000 or so TCR beta sequences with HLA alleles at a 0.05 false discovery rate.

The study ran its PCR with 60 Vbeta and 13 Jbeta primers. Using immunoSEQ multiplex PCR, the repertoire was profiled, and TCRdb retains in-frame clones only, with some absent. The sample holds almost 85,000 clones, over 75% seen once. Comment on this clone: Antigen specificity is unknown.

V lost 4 bases to trimming and J lost 4 bases, with 13 bases between them. Germline CDR1 is SGDLS and CDR2 is YYNGEE. The CDR3 contains 14 residues. This receptor was identified in a male donor in good health and CMV-seropositive. The sequenced material came from PBMCs. This chain connects TRBV9 to TRBJ2-3; no clear D. The CDR3 loop is CASSRSRESDTQYF. The CDR3 region has the DNA TGTGCCAGCAGCCGGTCCCGCGAATCAGATACGCAGTATTTT.